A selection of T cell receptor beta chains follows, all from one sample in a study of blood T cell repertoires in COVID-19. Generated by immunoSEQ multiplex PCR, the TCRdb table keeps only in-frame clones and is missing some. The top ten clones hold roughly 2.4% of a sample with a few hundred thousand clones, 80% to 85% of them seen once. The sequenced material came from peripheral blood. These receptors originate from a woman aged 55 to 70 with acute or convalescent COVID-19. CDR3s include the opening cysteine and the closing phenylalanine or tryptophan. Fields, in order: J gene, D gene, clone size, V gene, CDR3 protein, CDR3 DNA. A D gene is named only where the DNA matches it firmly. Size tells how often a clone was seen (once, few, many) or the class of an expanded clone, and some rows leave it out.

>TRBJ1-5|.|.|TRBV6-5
CGCGTGQPQHF
TGTGGGTGTGGAACGGGTCAGCCCCAGCATTTT
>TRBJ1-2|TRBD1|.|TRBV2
CASSVGSAGGSGYTF
TGTGCCAGCAGTGTCGGGTCGGCAGGGGGTAGTGGCTACACCTTC
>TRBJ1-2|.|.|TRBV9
CASNRDNYGYTF
TGTGCCAGCAACAGGGACAACTATGGCTACACCTTC
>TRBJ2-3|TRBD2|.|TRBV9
CASSLSGGGTDTQYF
TGTGCCAGCAGCCTTAGCGGGGGAGGCACAGATACGCAGTATTTT
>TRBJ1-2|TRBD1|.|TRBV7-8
CASSDRSGGDGYTF
TGTGCCAGCAGCGACCGATCAGGGGGCGATGGCTACACCTTC
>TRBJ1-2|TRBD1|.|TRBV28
CASSPGTGALGYTF
TGTGCCAGCAGTCCCGGGACAGGGGCTCTTGGCTACACCTTC
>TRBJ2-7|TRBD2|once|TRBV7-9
CASSQVGRGYEQYF
TGTGCCAGCAGCCAGGTAGGGAGGGGCTACGAGCAGTACTTC
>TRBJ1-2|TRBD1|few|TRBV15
CATSSSDYRDRKVLGYTF
TGTGCCACCAGCAGCTCAGACTACAGGGACAGGAAGGTTTTGGGCTACACCTTC
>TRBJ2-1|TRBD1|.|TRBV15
CATSRSGTGHNEQFF
TGTGCCACCAGCAGATCCGGGACAGGGCACAATGAGCAGTTCTTC
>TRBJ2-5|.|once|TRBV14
CASSQDLGGTQYF
TGTGCCAGCAGCCAAGATCTCGGGGGGACCCAGTACTTC
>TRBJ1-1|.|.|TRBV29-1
CSVGSSGAVVNTEAFF
TGCAGCGTTGGATCGTCAGGGGCGGTGGTGAACACTGAAGCTTTCTTT
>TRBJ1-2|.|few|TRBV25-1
CASSQGSGYTF
TGTGCCAGCAGTCAGGGGTCTGGCTACACCTTC
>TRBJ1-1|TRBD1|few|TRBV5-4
CASNKGAAKDTEAFF
TGTGCCAGCAATAAGGGGGCGGCAAAGGACACTGAAGCTTTCTTT
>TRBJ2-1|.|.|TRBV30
CAWRRAGVGNEQFF
TGTGCCTGGAGACGGGCGGGCGTAGGTAATGAGCAGTTCTTC
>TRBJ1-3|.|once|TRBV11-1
CASSGPSTIYF
TGTGCCAGCAGCGGCCCGTCTACCATATATTTT
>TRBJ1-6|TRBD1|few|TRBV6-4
CAIGIGTGGSSYNSPLHF
TGTGCCATCGGGATTGGGACAGGCGGTAGCTCCTATAATTCACCCCTCCACTTT
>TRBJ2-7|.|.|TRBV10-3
CAISEVPSYYEQYF
TGTGCCATCAGTGAGGTCCCCTCCTACTACGAGCAGTACTTC
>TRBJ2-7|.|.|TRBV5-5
CASSLGLASYEQYF
TGTGCCAGCAGCTTGGGTCTCGCCAGCTACGAGCAGTACTTC
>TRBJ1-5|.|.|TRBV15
CATSRDRGASSNQPQHF
TGTGCCACCAGCAGAGATCGGGGGGCGTCGAGCAATCAGCCCCAGCATTTT
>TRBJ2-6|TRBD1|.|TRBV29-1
CSVEERTGGANVLTF
TGCAGCGTTGAAGAAAGGACAGGTGGGGCCAACGTCCTGACTTTC
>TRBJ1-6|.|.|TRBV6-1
CASSENSLNSPLHF
TGTGCCAGCAGTGAAAACAGCTTGAATTCACCCCTCCACTTT
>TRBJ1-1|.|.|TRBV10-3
CAISEYPARGEAFF
TGTGCCATCAGTGAGTATCCGGCTAGGGGTGAAGCTTTCTTT
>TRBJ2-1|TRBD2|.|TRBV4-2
CASSQVGGGARNEQFF
TGTGCCAGCAGCCAAGTTGGCGGGGGGGCTCGGAATGAGCAGTTCTTC
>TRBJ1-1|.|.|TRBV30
CAWSGTHRAMNTEAFF
TGTGCCTGGAGTGGAACGCACAGGGCCATGAACACTGAAGCTTTCTTT
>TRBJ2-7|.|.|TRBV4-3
CASSQDHASSYEQYF
TGCGCCAGCAGCCAAGATCATGCCAGCTCCTACGAGCAGTACTTC
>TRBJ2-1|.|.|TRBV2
CASRPGQIRSYNEQFF
TGTGCCAGCAGACCCGGACAGATTCGCTCCTACAATGAGCAGTTCTTC
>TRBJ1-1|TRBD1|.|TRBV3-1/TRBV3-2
CASSLSGTGDTEAFF
TGTGCCAGCAGCCTATCCGGGACAGGGGACACTGAAGCTTTCTTT
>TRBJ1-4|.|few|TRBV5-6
CASSFRQGGEKLFF
TGTGCCAGCAGCTTTCGGCAGGGTGGTGAAAAACTGTTTTTT
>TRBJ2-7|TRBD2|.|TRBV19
CASSIGLANYEQYF
TGTGCCAGTAGTATTGGACTAGCGAACTACGAGCAGTACTTC
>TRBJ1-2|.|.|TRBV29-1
CSVVVREYGYTF
TGCAGCGTTGTAGTACGGGAGTATGGCTACACCTTC
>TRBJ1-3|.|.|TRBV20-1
CSAVHGNTIYF
TGCAGTGCTGTACACGGAAACACCATATATTTT
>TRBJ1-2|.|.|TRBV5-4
CATEEGQNYGYTF
TGTGCCACCGAGGAGGGGCAGAACTATGGCTACACCTTC
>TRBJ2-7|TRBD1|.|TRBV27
CASRRAGTGTYEQYF
TGTGCCAGCAGACGCGCCGGGACAGGGACCTACGAGCAGTACTTC
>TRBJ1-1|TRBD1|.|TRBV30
CAWRGDREAFF
TGTGCCTGGAGGGGGGACAGGGAAGCTTTCTTT
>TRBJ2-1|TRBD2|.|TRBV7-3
CASSLGLAGSNEQFF
TGTGCCAGCAGCTTAGGACTAGCGGGTTCCAATGAGCAGTTCTTC
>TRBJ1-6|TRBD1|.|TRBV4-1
CASSQSQGYNSPLHF
TGCGCCAGCAGCCAATCACAGGGGTATAATTCACCCCTCCACTTT
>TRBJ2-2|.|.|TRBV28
CASSLRTPLTGDNAGELFF
TGTGCCAGCAGTCTACGCACCCCCCTCACAGGAGACAACGCCGGGGAGCTGTTTTTT
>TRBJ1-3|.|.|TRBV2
CASQSLISVSGNTIYF
TGTGCCAGCCAGAGTCTTATCAGCGTCTCTGGAAACACCATATATTTT
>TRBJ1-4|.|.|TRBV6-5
CASSYSRLNEKLFF
TGTGCCAGCAGTTACTCCCGACTCAATGAAAAACTGTTTTTT
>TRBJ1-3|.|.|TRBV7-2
CASSPGPGTGNTIYF
TGTGCCAGCAGCCCGGGCCCGGGAACTGGAAACACCATATATTTT
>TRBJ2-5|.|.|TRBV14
CASSPLNTPETQYF
TGTGCCAGCAGTCCACTAAATACCCCCGAGACCCAGTACTTC
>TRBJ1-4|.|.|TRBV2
CASRFYRNNEKLFF
TGTGCCAGCCGATTTTACAGGAATAATGAAAAACTGTTTTTT
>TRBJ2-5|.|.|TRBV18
CASSFSPGGQETQYF
TGTGCCAGCTCCTTTTCCCCCGGGGGCCAAGAGACCCAGTACTTC
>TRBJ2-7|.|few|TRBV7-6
CASSLGAGSSYEQYF
TGTGCCAGCAGCTTGGGTGCAGGGTCCTCCTACGAGCAGTACTTC
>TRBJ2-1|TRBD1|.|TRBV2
CASTGQSNNSQFF
TGTGCCAGCACGGGACAGTCGAATAACTCGCAGTTCTTC
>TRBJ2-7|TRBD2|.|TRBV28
CATRPQRGGRYEQYF
TGTGCCACCCGACCCCAGCGGGGGGGCCGATACGAGCAGTACTTC
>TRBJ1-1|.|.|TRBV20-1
CSASGGASEAFF
TGCAGTGCTAGTGGGGGCGCGTCTGAAGCTTTCTTT
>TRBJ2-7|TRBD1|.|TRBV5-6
CASSFRDRGSYEQYF
TGTGCCAGCAGTTTCCGGGACAGGGGGTCCTACGAGCAGTACTTC
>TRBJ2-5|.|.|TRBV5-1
CASSLRQGPLETQYF
TGCGCCAGCAGCTTGCGGCAGGGGCCCCTGGAGACCCAGTACTTC
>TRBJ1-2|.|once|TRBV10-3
CAISEGGAGSYGYTF
TGTGCCATCAGTGAGGGGGGCGCAGGGTCCTATGGCTACACCTTC
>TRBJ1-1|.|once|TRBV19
CASSIREGSGSNTEAFF
TGTGCCAGTAGTATTCGAGAGGGGAGCGGGTCGAACACTGAAGCTTTCTTT
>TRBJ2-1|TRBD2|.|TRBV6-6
CASRGLAGRNNEQFF
TGTGCCAGCAGGGGACTAGCGGGGAGAAACAATGAGCAGTTCTTC